A selection of T cell receptor beta chains follows, all from one sample in a study of human T cells and chemical hapten exposure. MiXCR, applied by TCRdb to the RACE reads, yields one record per CDR3 protein. The data show 380,000 or so distinct CDR3 sequences, 4.5% to 7% seen once. This material consisted of whole blood, taken in connection with sensitization to the hapten diphenylcyclopropenone (DPC). The receptors were sampled from a woman between 18 and 29 years old with alopecia areata. Some clones in this sample may be carry-over from other donors' samples. Both conserved end residues are part of each CDR3. The D gene is left open where the match is weak. Not every row has a clone size; where given, it reads once, few, many or a size class.

length: 14; size: few; D: -; J: TRBJ1-5; V: TRBV6-2/TRBV6-3; CDR3: CASTPGMGTQPQHF; DNA: TGTGCCAGCACCCCAGGGATGGGTACGCAGCCCCAGCATTTT
length: 15; size: few; D: -; J: TRBJ1-6; V: TRBV2; CDR3: CASSEASGVSSPLHF; DNA: TGTGCCAGCAGTGAAGCGTCAGGGGTTTCTTCACCCCTCCACTTT
length: 15; size: many; D: TRBD2; J: TRBJ2-7; V: TRBV7-8; CDR3: CASSPWIAGPYEQYF; DNA: TGTGCCAGCAGCCCCTGGATAGCGGGACCCTACGAGCAGTACTTC
length: 14; size: many; D: -; J: TRBJ1-4; V: TRBV7-8; CDR3: CASSLGTVSEKLFF; DNA: TGTGCCAGCAGCTTAGGGACAGTGTCTGAAAAACTGTTTTTT
length: 14; size: few; D: -; J: TRBJ1-2; V: TRBV6-2/TRBV6-3; CDR3: CASIGGPLGYGYTF; DNA: TGTGCCAGCATAGGTGGCCCGCTCGGCTATGGCTACACCTTC
length: 15; size: -; D: -; J: TRBJ2-2; V: TRBV27; CDR3: CASSPFPGDTGELFF; DNA: TGTGCCAGCAGTCCCTTCCCAGGAGACACCGGGGAGCTGTTTTTT
length: 14; size: few; D: -; J: TRBJ1-4; V: TRBV20-1; CDR3: CSAPLSWGNEKLFF; DNA: TGCAGTGCTCCTCTCAGTTGGGGGAATGAAAAACTGTTTTTT
length: 15; size: few; D: -; J: TRBJ1-1; V: TRBV4-2; CDR3: CASSLRGAGAPEAFF; DNA: TGTGCCAGCAGCCTAAGAGGGGCAGGGGCCCCTGAAGCTTTCTTT
length: 15; size: few; D: TRBD2; J: TRBJ2-1; V: TRBV7-8; CDR3: CASSLSVGIRGGQFF; DNA: TGTGCCAGCAGCTTATCGGTTGGGATTCGGGGGGGACAGTTCTTC
length: 15; size: many; D: -; J: TRBJ2-7; V: TRBV10-3; CDR3: CAISEAPIGSYEQYF; DNA: TGTGCCATCAGCGAGGCCCCCATCGGCTCGTACGAGCAGTACTTC
length: 15; size: few; D: TRBD1; J: TRBJ1-1; V: TRBV2; CDR3: CASRKVQGAEAEAFF; DNA: TGTGCCAGCAGGAAGGTTCAGGGGGCGGAAGCTGAAGCTTTCTTT
length: 12; size: few; D: -; J: TRBJ2-2; V: TRBV29-1; CDR3: CSVRGYTGELFF; DNA: TGCAGCGTTCGGGGTTACACCGGGGAGCTGTTTTTT
length: 14; size: many; D: -; J: TRBJ2-1; V: TRBV15; CDR3: CATSTRTGTNEQFF; DNA: TGTGCCACCAGCACGCGCACAGGGACCAATGAGCAGTTCTTC
length: 16; size: few; D: -; J: TRBJ1-1; V: TRBV21-1; CDR3: CASSKANRRLNTEAFF; DNA: TGTGCCAGCAGCAAAGCCAACAGGCGACTAAACACTGAAGCTTTCTTT
length: 16; size: -; D: -; J: TRBJ1-5; V: TRBV7-2; CDR3: CASSLGAREGNQPQHF; DNA: TGTGCCAGCAGCTTAGGCGCCAGGGAAGGCAATCAGCCCCAGCATTTT
length: 16; size: many; D: -; J: TRBJ2-5; V: TRBV5-1; CDR3: CASSPSRAPSQETQYF; DNA: TGCGCCAGCAGCCCCAGCAGGGCCCCTTCCCAAGAGACCCAGTACTTC
length: 14; size: few; D: TRBD1; J: TRBJ1-1; V: TRBV29-1; CDR3: CSVGGTGGRTEAFF; DNA: TGCAGCGTTGGAGGGACAGGGGGCCGTACTGAAGCTTTCTTT
length: 16; size: few; D: -; J: TRBJ1-1; V: TRBV7-2; CDR3: CASSLGGQLGNTEAFF; DNA: TGTGCCAGCAGCTTAGGCGGACAGTTAGGGAACACTGAAGCTTTCTTT
length: 14; size: few; D: -; J: TRBJ1-6; V: TRBV6-6; CDR3: CATTGSIGNSPLHF; DNA: TGTGCCACCACAGGGAGTATTGGGAATTCACCCCTCCACTTT
length: 11; size: few; D: -; J: TRBJ2-7; V: TRBV28; CDR3: CASSEENEQYF; DNA: TGTGCCAGCAGTGAAGAGAACGAGCAGTACTTC
length: 16; size: -; D: TRBD2; J: TRBJ2-2; V: TRBV7-9; CDR3: CASSSTSGTQDGELFF; DNA: TGTGCCAGCAGCTCTACTAGCGGGACTCAGGACGGGGAGCTGTTTTTT
length: 14; size: many; D: -; J: TRBJ1-2; V: TRBV29-1; CDR3: CSVRTLGGDYGYTF; DNA: TGCAGCGTTCGGACCCTTGGAGGAGACTATGGCTACACCTTC
length: 17; size: many; D: -; J: TRBJ2-7; V: TRBV7-9; CDR3: CASSPDWDSHLPYEQYF; DNA: TGTGCCAGCAGCCCGGACTGGGACTCCCATTTACCCTACGAGCAGTACTTC
length: 11; size: many; D: -; J: TRBJ1-3; V: TRBV20-1; CDR3: CSASLGNTIYF; DNA: TGCAGTGCTAGTCTGGGAAACACCATATATTTT
length: 14; size: -; D: -; J: TRBJ2-2; V: TRBV6-2/TRBV6-3; CDR3: CASSRWDATGELFF; DNA: TGTGCCAGCAGCCGGTGGGATGCCACCGGGGAGCTGTTTTTT
length: 15; size: many; D: -; J: TRBJ2-7; V: TRBV28; CDR3: CASSPLGGRAYEQYF; DNA: TGTGCCAGCAGTCCTCTCGGGGGCAGAGCCTACGAGCAGTACTTC
length: 16; size: many; D: -; J: TRBJ1-1; V: TRBV21-1; CDR3: CASVSGQDEGDGEAFF; DNA: TGTGCCAGCGTCTCAGGACAGGACGAGGGGGATGGTGAAGCTTTCTTT
length: 19; size: many; D: TRBD1; J: TRBJ1-5; V: TRBV12-5; CDR3: CASGLVPPHGDRGGQPQHF; DNA: TGTGCTAGTGGTTTGGTCCCGCCCCACGGGGACAGGGGTGGTCAGCCCCAGCATTTT
length: 16; size: few; D: -; J: TRBJ1-1; V: TRBV5-5; CDR3: CASKSLPGRADTEAFF; DNA: TGTGCCAGCAAGTCCCTGCCTGGCAGGGCGGACACTGAAGCTTTCTTT
length: 15; size: -; D: TRBD1; J: TRBJ2-1; V: TRBV20-1; CDR3: CSARDGARGQHEQFF; DNA: TGCAGTGCTAGAGATGGGGCCAGGGGGCAGCATGAGCAGTTCTTC
length: 15; size: few; D: -; J: TRBJ1-5; V: TRBV15; CDR3: CATSRDQAGHQPQHF; DNA: TGTGCCACCAGCAGAGACCAAGCAGGTCATCAGCCCCAGCATTTT
length: 16; size: few; D: -; J: TRBJ1-6; V: TRBV25-1; CDR3: CASRRGQSSYNSPLHF; DNA: TGTGCCAGCAGACGGGGCCAGAGCTCCTATAATTCACCCCTCCACTTT
length: 16; size: many; D: -; J: TRBJ2-6; V: TRBV4-3; CDR3: CASSQGTGSGANVLTF; DNA: TGCGCCAGCAGCCAAGGAACAGGGTCCGGGGCCAACGTCCTGACTTTC
length: 13; size: -; D: -; J: TRBJ2-3; V: TRBV5-1; CDR3: CASSPPLADTQYF; DNA: TGCGCCAGCAGCCCCCCACTAGCAGATACGCAGTATTTT
length: 15; size: -; D: -; J: TRBJ1-2; V: TRBV7-2; CDR3: CASSLVVSVPYGYTF; DNA: TGTGCCAGCAGCTTAGTCGTATCAGTCCCTTATGGCTACACCTTC
length: 15; size: many; D: TRBD1; J: TRBJ2-3; V: TRBV6-2/TRBV6-3; CDR3: CASSSFGQGTDTQYF; DNA: TGTGCCAGCAGTTCCTTCGGACAGGGCACAGATACGCAGTATTTT
length: 14; size: -; D: -; J: TRBJ1-1; V: TRBV27; CDR3: CASSPGLMNTEAFF; DNA: TGTGCCAGCAGTCCCGGCCTAATGAACACTGAAGCTTTCTTT
length: 14; size: -; D: TRBD1; J: TRBJ2-5; V: TRBV11-1; CDR3: CASSSGTGKETQYF; DNA: TGTGCCAGCAGCTCCGGGACAGGGAAAGAGACCCAGTACTTC
length: 17; size: many; D: -; J: TRBJ2-2; V: TRBV7-2; CDR3: CASSLRRGTANTGELFF; DNA: TGTGCCAGCAGCTTACGGCGGGGGACAGCGAACACCGGGGAGCTGTTTTTT
length: 17; size: many; D: TRBD1; J: TRBJ1-5; V: TRBV12-3/TRBV12-4; CDR3: CASSLRTGDYSNQPQHF; DNA: TGTGCCAGCAGTTTAAGGACAGGGGACTATAGCAATCAGCCCCAGCATTTT
length: 16; size: -; D: TRBD2; J: TRBJ2-3; V: TRBV27; CDR3: CASSVFSGGLIVTQYF; DNA: TGTGCCAGCAGTGTCTTTAGCGGGGGGCTTATAGTTACGCAGTATTTT
length: 15; size: few; D: -; J: TRBJ2-5; V: TRBV20-1; CDR3: CSARLPGTSQETQYF; DNA: TGCAGTGCTAGACTGCCCGGGACATCACAAGAGACCCAGTACTTC
length: 14; size: many; D: TRBD1; J: TRBJ1-2; V: TRBV29-1; CDR3: CSVVIQGGSHGYTF; DNA: TGCAGCGTTGTCATCCAGGGGGGGTCTCATGGCTACACCTTC
length: 17; size: many; D: TRBD2; J: TRBJ2-3; V: TRBV7-2; CDR3: CASSLPATSGFTDTQYF; DNA: TGTGCCAGCAGCTTACCAGCGACTAGCGGATTCACAGATACGCAGTATTTT